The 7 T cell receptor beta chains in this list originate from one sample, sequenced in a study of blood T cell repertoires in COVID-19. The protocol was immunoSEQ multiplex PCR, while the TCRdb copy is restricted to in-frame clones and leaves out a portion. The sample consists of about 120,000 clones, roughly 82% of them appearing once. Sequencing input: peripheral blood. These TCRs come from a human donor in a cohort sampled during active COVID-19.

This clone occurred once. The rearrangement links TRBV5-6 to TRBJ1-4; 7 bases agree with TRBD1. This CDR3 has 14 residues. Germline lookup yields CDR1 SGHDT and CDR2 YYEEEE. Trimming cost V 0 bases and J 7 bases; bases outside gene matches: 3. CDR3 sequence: CASSLGDRVEKLFF. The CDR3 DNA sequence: TGTGCCAGCAGCTTGGGTGACAGGGTTGAAAAACTGTTTTTT. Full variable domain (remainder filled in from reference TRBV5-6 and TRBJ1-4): DAGVTQSPTHLIKTRGQQVTLRCSPKSGHDTVSWYQQALGQGPQFIFQYYEEEERQRGNFPDRFSGHQFPNYSSELNVNALLLGDSALYLCASSLGDRVEKLFFGSGTQLSVL.

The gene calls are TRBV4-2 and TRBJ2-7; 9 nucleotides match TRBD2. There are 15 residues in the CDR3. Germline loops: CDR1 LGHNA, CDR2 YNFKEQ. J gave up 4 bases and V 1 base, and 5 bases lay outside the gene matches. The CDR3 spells CASSQVGTSFYEQYF. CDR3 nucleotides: TGTGCCAGCAGCCAAGTTGGGACTAGCTTTTACGAGCAGTACTTC.

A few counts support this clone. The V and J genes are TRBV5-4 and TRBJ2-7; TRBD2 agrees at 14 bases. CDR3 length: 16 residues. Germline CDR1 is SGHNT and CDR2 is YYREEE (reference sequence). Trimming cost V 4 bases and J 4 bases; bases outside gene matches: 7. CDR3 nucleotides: TGTGCCAGCAGCCTCGTTCGGACTAGCGGGGGGTACGAGCAGTACTTC. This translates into CASSLVRTSGGYEQYF.

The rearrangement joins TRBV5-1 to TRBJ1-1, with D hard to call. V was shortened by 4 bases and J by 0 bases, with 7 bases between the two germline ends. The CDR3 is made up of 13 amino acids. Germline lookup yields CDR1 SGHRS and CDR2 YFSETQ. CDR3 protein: CASSRTVNTEAFF. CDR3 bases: TGCGCCAGCAGCCGTACAGTGAACACTGAAGCTTTCTTT.

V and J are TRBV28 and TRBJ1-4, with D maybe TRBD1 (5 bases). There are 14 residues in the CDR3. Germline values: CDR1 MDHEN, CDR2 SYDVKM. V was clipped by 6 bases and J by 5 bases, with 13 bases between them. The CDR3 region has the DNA TGTGCCAGCAGGGGGCCCGCAGGGAATGAAAAACTGTTTTTT. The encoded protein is CASRGPAGNEKLFF.

CDR3: CASSLAGGSGYEQYF. CDR3 coding DNA: TGTGCCAGCAGTCTAGCGGGGGGATCAGGCTACGAGCAGTACTTC. The chain links TRBV6-5 to TRBJ2-7; TRBD2 agrees at 11 bases. V was pared by 5 bases and J by 3 bases, with 6 bases of the junction left unmatched. Germline loops: CDR1 MNHEY, CDR2 SVGAGI. CDR3 length: 15 amino acids.

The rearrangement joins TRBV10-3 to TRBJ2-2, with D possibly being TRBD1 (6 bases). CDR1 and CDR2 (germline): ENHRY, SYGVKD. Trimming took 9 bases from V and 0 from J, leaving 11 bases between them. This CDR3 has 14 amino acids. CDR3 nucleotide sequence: TGTGCCATTAAGACAGGTGCGAACACCGGGGAGCTGTTTTTT. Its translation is CAIKTGANTGELFF.